These 19 T cell receptor beta chains were sequenced from one sample in a study of vaccination and CD4 T cells after COVID-19. Sequencing of the DNA from cultured CD4+ T cells was carried out with the Oncomine TCR Beta short-read assay. One entry per CDR3 protein, called by TCRdb with MiXCR from the PCR reads. The sample lists over 15,000 distinct CDR3 sequences; approximately 50% were seen once. The treatment was: roughly 10-day PBMC culture with coronavirus spike peptide pools or control peptides (ViraFEST assay). Antigen specificity for these receptors is unknown. Sequences were derived from CD4+ T cells from blood, cultured in vitro, sampled after SARS-CoV-2 vaccination. The origin of the receptors is a human donor who had recovered from COVID-19.

The genes are TRBV12-3 or TRBV12-4 and TRBJ2-5, with D possibly matching TRBD1 (6 bases). The CDR3 length is 14 residues. V was trimmed by 4 bases and J by 4 bases, leaving 13 bases between them. CDR3 nucleotides: TGTGCCAGCAGTTATCAAGGGGGTCCAGAGACCCAGTACTTC. Translation gives CASSYQGGPETQYF.

This clonotype came up a few times. The chain couples TRBV20-1 to TRBJ2-5; D perhaps matches TRBD1 (6 bases). This CDR3 contains 12 residues. Germline CDR1 is DFQATT and CDR2 is SNEGSKA (reference sequence). V was trimmed by 4 bases and J by 2 bases, leaving 8 bases between them. CDR3: CSAMDRQETQYF. DNA for the CDR3: TGCAGTGCTATGGACAGACAAGAGACCCAGTACTTC.

The V and J genes are TRBV20-1 and TRBJ2-7, with D perhaps TRBD2 (5 bases). The CDR3 runs to 14 residues. The V and J ends lost 4 bases and 4 bases respectively, with 17 bases between them. In germline, CDR1 is DFQATT, CDR2 SNEGSKA (reference sequence). CDR3 coding DNA: TGCAGTGCTAACAAGGCAGCGGCATCTTACGAGCAGTACTTC. As protein: CSANKAAASYEQYF.

This clonotype was counted a few times. The genes are TRBV20-1 and TRBJ1-2, with unresolved D. The CDR3 has 13 amino acids. V was pared by 5 bases and J by 7 bases, with 17 bases between. CDR1 and CDR2 (germline): DFQATT, SNEGSKA (reference sequence). The CDR3 coding sequence is TGCAGTGCTCCCATTGGCGGTCCGGGTGGCTACACCTTC. It encodes CSAPIGGPGGYTF.

CDR3 sequence (DNA): TGTGCCAGCAGCGCAAGACAGGGGCTGGCCTATGGCTACACCTTC. Encoded protein: CASSARQGLAYGYTF. This rearrangement joins TRBV7-2 to TRBJ1-2; 8 bases are a match to TRBD1. The germline CDR1 and CDR2 sequences are SGHTA and FQGNSA. CDR3 length: 15 amino acids. V was clipped by 5 bases and J by 4 bases; unmatched bases: 9.

The chain employs TRBV3-1 and TRBJ2-5, with 14 bases aligning to TRBD2. The V gene's germline CDR1 is LGHDT and CDR2 YNNKEL (reference sequence). CDR3 length equals 17 residues. V lost 4 bases and J lost 5; bases outside the gene matches: 9. CDR3 loop: CASSPGGLAGEYETQYF. Here the CDR3 DNA reads TGTGCCAGCAGCCCCGGGGGACTAGCGGGAGAGTATGAGACCCAGTACTTC.

The chain has TRBV19 and TRBJ2-3, with D hard to call. Germline V lookup: CDR1 LNHDA, CDR2 SQIVND (reference sequence). This CDR3 is built from 14 residues. V was shortened by 6 bases and J by 0 bases, with 10 bases between the two germline ends. The CDR3 here is CASSPDPSTDTQYF. The CDR3 region has the DNA TGTGCCAGTAGCCCGGACCCTAGCACAGATACGCAGTATTTT.

The chain uses TRBV20-1 and TRBJ2-3, with a weak D call TRBD1 (6 bases). Between the trimmed V and J ends, which lost 0 bases and 7 bases, there was a span of 11 bases. Germline-derived CDR1 and CDR2 are DFQATT and SNEGSKA (reference sequence). This CDR3 spans 13 amino acids. CDR3 nucleotides: TGCAGTGCTAGAGATTCTGGACAGTATACGCAGTATTTT. It is translated as CSARDSGQYTQYF.

The CDR3 spells CSAQPGQTDTQYF. As DNA, the CDR3 is TGCAGTGCTCAGCCCGGCCAGACAGATACGCAGTATTTT. The chain recombines TRBV20-1 with TRBJ2-3, with D unresolved. Per germline, CDR1 DFQATT and CDR2 SNEGSKA (reference sequence). The CDR3 runs to 13 residues. V shed 5 bases and J shed 3 bases, with 12 bases lying between them.

This sequence joins TRBV6-1 and TRBJ1-2; the D gene is possibly TRBD1 (5 bases). Per germline, CDR1 MNHNS and CDR2 SASEGT. There are 13 residues in the CDR3. Deletions cut 8 bases from V and 7 bases from J, with 17 bases between. The CDR3 protein is CASSLEGLGGYTF. In nucleotides, the CDR3 is TGTGCCAGCTCACTCGAGGGGCTGGGTGGCTACACCTTC.

The chain recombines TRBV20-1 with TRBJ2-5, with D hard to call. This CDR3 spans 13 amino acids. The V and J ends lost 4 bases and 4 bases respectively, with 13 bases between them. Germline V gene data show CDR1 as DFQATT and CDR2 as SNEGSKA (reference sequence). The CDR3 protein is CSAIRRAGETQYF. The CDR3 DNA reads TGCAGTGCTATTCGCCGGGCTGGAGAGACCCAGTACTTC.

This sequence joins TRBV6-2 or TRBV6-3 and TRBJ1-2; D not certain. The CDR3 spans 11 residues. V was trimmed by 6 bases and J by 1 base, leaving 3 bases between them. Germline V gives CDR1 MNHEY, CDR2 SVGEGT. The CDR3 bases are TGTGCCAGCAGGGATAACTATGGCTACACCTTC. Translation gives CASRDNYGYTF.

The chain has TRBV6-1 and TRBJ1-1, with D perhaps TRBD1 (6 bases). Deletions cut 6 bases from V and 5 bases from J, with 13 bases between. Per germline, CDR1 MNHNS and CDR2 SASEGT. The CDR3 is 13 residues long. The CDR3 sequence: CASSQGWGTEAFF. Here the CDR3 DNA reads TGTGCCAGCAGCCAGGGGTGGGGGACTGAAGCTTTCTTT.

The chain recombines TRBV10-3 with TRBJ1-1; TRBD1 might be the D (6 bases). Trimming shortened V by 10 bases and J by 5 bases, and 20 bases separated the two germline ends. The CDR3 extends over 14 amino acids. The V gene's germline CDR1 is ENHRY and CDR2 SYGVKD. The CDR3 coding sequence is TGTGCCACTATGCCCGGGGGGCGAAAGACTGAAGCTTTCTTT. This codes for CATMPGGRKTEAFF.

This clonotype showed up just a few times. This rearrangement joins TRBV7-2 to TRBJ1-1; D is undetermined. The CDR3 is 13 amino acids. Germline V gene sequence: CDR1 SGHTA, CDR2 FQGNSA. V lost 3 bases and J lost 11, with 16 bases in between. The CDR3 reads CASSLSPRQVAFF. CDR3 DNA sequence: TGTGCCAGCAGCTTGTCTCCTCGCCAAGTGGCTTTCTTT.

The rearrangement uses TRBV15 and TRBJ2-5; D call uncertain. V gave up 1 base and J gave up 7 bases, with 16 bases separating them. The CDR3 is 15 residues long. Germline CDR1 and CDR2: LNHNV and YYDKDF (reference sequence). The CDR3 reads CATSRVIRNEGTQYF. The DNA for the CDR3 is TGTGCCACCAGCAGAGTGATTCGCAACGAAGGGACCCAGTACTTC. Using reference TRBV15 and TRBJ2-5 for the parts outside the CDR3, the full variable domain is DAMVIQNPRYQVTQFGKPVTLSCSQTLNHNVMYWYQQKSSQAPKLLFHYYDKDFNNEADTPDNFQSRRPNTSFCFLDIRSPGLGDTAMYLCATSRVIRNEGTQYFGPGTRLLVL.

In its sample, this clonotype was seen a few times. This chain links TRBV6-1 with TRBJ2-7; 9 bases are shared with TRBD1. CDR3 length: 14 residues. Losses at the gene ends were 6 bases for V and 0 bases for J; bases not matched to a gene: 3. Germline values: CDR1 MNHNS, CDR2 SASEGT. CDR3 nucleotide sequence: TGTGCCAGCAGCCGGGACAGGGACTCCTACGAGCAGTACTTC. This translates into CASSRDRDSYEQYF.

The rearrangement uses TRBV28 and TRBJ1-5, with D uncertain. Germline CDR1 is MDHEN and CDR2 is SYDVKM. Trimming pared 5 bases from V and 3 bases from J, leaving 5 bases between. The CDR3 covers 12 residues. CDR3 sequence: CASSVINQPQHF. CDR3 DNA: TGTGCCAGCAGTGTCATCAATCAGCCCCAGCATTTT.

The chain joins TRBV20-1 to TRBJ1-2; 10 bases are a match to TRBD1. Germline CDR1 reads DFQATT; CDR2 reads SNEGSKA (reference sequence). V was pared by 6 bases and J by 6 bases, with 7 bases of the junction left unmatched. The CDR3 length is 13 residues. The CDR3 region has the DNA TGCAGTGCCCGACGGGGACAGGGGAATGGCTACACCTTC. As protein: CSARRGQGNGYTF.